A selection of T cell receptor beta chains follows, all from one sample in a study of T cell responses to AZD1222 COVID-19 vaccine. Libraries were prepared by immunoSEQ multiplex PCR; TCRdb keeps only in-frame clonotypes and omits some of them. The sample has 100,000 to 150,000 clones, around 86% seen once. Sequencing used peripheral blood, obtained on day 0 of AZD1222 vaccination. These receptors came from an adult in good health. Each CDR3 is given with its conserved first and last residue. A D gene is named only where the DNA matches it firmly.

TRBV12-3/TRBV12-4	-	TRBJ2-7	CASSSSDGLHRF
TRBV2	TRBD1	TRBJ1-4	CASSDYLAGDRGEKLFF
TRBV28	-	TRBJ2-4	CASSLSGAAKNIQYF
TRBV5-1	-	TRBJ1-1	CASNQEMNTEAFF
TRBV5-1	-	TRBJ1-1	CASSTDTNTEAFF
TRBV6-2/TRBV6-3	-	TRBJ1-2	CASSYDSIYGYTF
TRBV7-2	-	TRBJ1-2	CASSPGWGYTF
TRBV19	-	TRBJ1-1	CASSISDMNTEAFF
TRBV10-3	TRBD1	TRBJ1-2	CAISQTGEARGYTF
TRBV2	-	TRBJ1-1	CASGPIGDTEAFF
TRBV6-5	-	TRBJ1-3	CASSYSEGDRGNTIYF
TRBV27	-	TRBJ1-2	CASGGEPDKSIAPYGYTF
TRBV13	-	TRBJ1-2	CASSLQGSSDYTF
TRBV18	-	TRBJ2-4	CASSQSPRNLNIQYF